One and the same sample provided the 32 T cell receptor beta chains below, sequenced in a study of cytomegalovirus exposure and HLA in healthy donors. PCR was performed using 60 Vbeta and 13 Jbeta primers. Data came from immunoSEQ multiplex PCR; TCRdb stores just in-frame clones and leaves some out. In the table there are more than 150,000 clones, approximately 84% of which are singletons. The sequencing input was PBMCs. The receptor set was obtained from a man aged 45 to 65 in good health and CMV-seronegative.

This clone was found a few times. The chain is built from TRBV7-2 and TRBJ2-1; D is perhaps TRBD2 (6 bases). Trimming took 5 bases from V and 0 from J, leaving 11 bases between them. Per germline, CDR1 SGHTA and CDR2 FQGNSA. The CDR3 loop spans 15 amino acids. The CDR3 loop is CASSRDWSSYNEQFF. The CDR3 DNA is TGTGCCAGCAGCCGGGACTGGAGCTCCTACAATGAGCAGTTCTTC.

The rearrangement links TRBV20-1 to TRBJ2-4, with D possibly being TRBD2 (5 bases). Germline V gives CDR1 DFQATT, CDR2 SNEGSKA (reference sequence). V lost 8 bases and J lost 11, with 16 bases in between. The CDR3 runs 11 residues. This CDR3 is CSSRTGGLQYF. In DNA form, the CDR3 reads TGCAGTTCGCGGACGGGCGGGCTTCAGTACTTC.

V usage is TRBV7-2 and J usage is TRBJ2-3; D may be TRBD1 (6 bases). Germline V gives CDR1 SGHTA, CDR2 FQGNSA. There are 15 residues in the CDR3. V dropped 5 bases and J dropped 1 base, with 13 bases sitting between them. CDR3 in DNA: TGTGCCAGCAGCCTGAGGGGGTTCGGCACAGATACGCAGTATTTT. Protein sequence: CASSLRGFGTDTQYF.

The rearrangement joins TRBV7-2 to TRBJ2-3; no clear D gene. V dropped 5 bases and J dropped 6 bases, with 12 bases sitting between them. Germline CDR1 reads SGHTA; CDR2 reads FQGNSA. This CDR3 comprises 13 residues. The CDR3 protein is CASSLTAADTQYF. DNA for the CDR3: TGTGCCAGCAGCCTGACGGCAGCGGATACGCAGTATTTT. The variable domain in full, with the rest retrieved from reference TRBV7-2 and TRBJ2-3, is GAGVSQSPSNKVTEKGKDVELRCDPISGHTALYWYRQSLGQGLEFLIYFQGNSAPDKSGLPSDRFSAERTGGSVSTLTIQRTQQEDSAVYLCASSLTAADTQYFGPGTRLTVL.

This sequence joins TRBV7-9 and TRBJ1-2; D is possibly TRBD1 (5 bases). Trimming took 5 bases from V and 6 from J, leaving 25 bases between them. This CDR3 region has 17 residues. Germline V lookup: CDR1 SEHNR, CDR2 FQNEAQ (reference sequence). The CDR3 loop reads CASSHDGRVTSRDGYTF. The CDR3 region has the DNA TGTGCCAGCAGCCATGACGGCAGGGTAACGTCAAGGGATGGCTACACCTTC. Filled out from reference TRBV7-9 and TRBJ1-2, the complete variable domain reads DTGVSQNPRHKITKRGQNVTFRCDPISEHNRLYWYRQTLGQGPEFLTYFQNEAQLEKSRLLSDRFSAERPKGSFSTLEIQRTEQGDSAMYLCASSHDGRVTSRDGYTFGSGTRLTVV.

The chain joins TRBV30 to TRBJ2-5; TRBD1 matches 7 bases. Germline CDR1 and CDR2: GTSNPN and SVGIG (reference sequence). V lost 4 bases to trimming and J lost 5 bases; unmatched junction nucleotides: 7. The CDR3 consists of 13 residues. The CDR3 DNA reads TGTGCCTGGAACGGACAGGTTTCGGAGACCCAGTACTTC. Its protein is CAWNGQVSETQYF.

V is TRBV2 and J is TRBJ2-5, with a weak D call TRBD2 (5 bases). This CDR3 is 15 amino acids long. V dropped 3 bases and J dropped 5 bases, with 16 bases sitting between them. Germline V gene sequence: CDR1 SNHLY, CDR2 FYNNEI. The CDR3 spells CASSDAGGEGETQYF. The DNA of the CDR3 is TGTGCCAGCAGTGATGCCGGCGGAGAGGGTGAGACCCAGTACTTC.

This clone was recorded a few times. CDR3 in DNA: TGTGCCAGCAGCCTGGGACTAGCGGGGGGGCCTACGAGCACCGGGGAGCTGTTTTTT. Protein product: CASSLGLAGGPTSTGELFF. This chain links TRBV9 with TRBJ2-2; 16 bases fit TRBD2. The CDR3 totals 19 residues. V shed 4 bases and J 4 bases; nucleotides not matched to a gene: 10. CDR1 is SGDLS and CDR2 is YYNGEE in the germline V gene. The full variable domain, with the rest looked up from reference TRBV9 and TRBJ2-2, is DSGVTQTPKHLITATGQRVTLRCSPRSGDLSVYWYQQSLDQGLQFLIQYYNGEERAKGNILERFSAQQFPDLHSELNLSSLELGDSALYFCASSLGLAGGPTSTGELFFGEGSRLTVL.

The chain is built from TRBV6-1 and TRBJ1-1; D is ambiguous. V was trimmed by 8 bases and J by 0 bases, leaving 4 bases between them. The CDR3 runs to 11 residues. Germline CDR1 and CDR2: MNHNS and SASEGT. The CDR3 reads CASLVNTEAFF. DNA for the CDR3: TGTGCCAGCCTAGTGAACACTGAAGCTTTCTTT.

The chain couples TRBV6-5 to TRBJ2-7; tentatively, D is TRBD2 (6 bases). This CDR3 has 14 residues. The germline gives CDR1 MNHEY, CDR2 SVGAGI. Trimming took off 2 bases at V and 3 bases at J, with 11 bases between the two ends. The CDR3 region has the DNA TGTGCCAGCAGTTACGGTAGCGGATTCTACGAGCAGTACTTC. Amino acids: CASSYGSGFYEQYF.

The genes are TRBV7-2 and TRBJ2-1; TRBD1 agrees at 7 bases. From germline, CDR1 is SGHTA and CDR2 FQGNSA. V was clipped by 5 bases and J by 10 bases; unmatched bases: 14. This CDR3 contains 15 residues. CDR3 sequence reads: CASSLRTGSRAEQFF. For the CDR3, the DNA is TGTGCCAGCAGCCTCCGGACAGGCAGCCGCGCGGAGCAGTTCTTC.

This clone has a handful of counts. The rearrangement uses TRBV4-1 and TRBJ2-3; the D is unclear. Germline CDR1 is MGHRA and CDR2 is YSYEKL. The CDR3 loop spans 12 amino acids. V dropped 1 base and J dropped 5 bases, with 4 bases sitting between them. CDR3 bases: TGCGCCAGCAGCCAAGTTATAGATACGCAGTATTTT. Its translation is CASSQVIDTQYF.

The V call is TRBV6-5, the J call TRBJ2-5, with D possibly being TRBD1 (6 bases). CDR1 and CDR2 from the germline V gene are MNHEY and SVGAGI. The ends were cut back, 7 bases at V and 2 bases at J, with 14 bases in the middle. The CDR3 runs to 14 residues. CDR3: CASKAQGLQETQYF. The DNA of the CDR3 is TGTGCCAGCAAGGCACAGGGCCTACAAGAGACCCAGTACTTC.

This clone showed up just a few times. The rearrangement links TRBV9 to TRBJ1-3; D remains unclear. Deletions cut 0 bases from V and 0 bases from J, with 10 bases between. The CDR3 consists of 16 residues. The germline CDR1 and CDR2 sequences are SGDLS and YYNGEE. The CDR3 loop reads CASSVEVGISGNTIYF. In nucleotides, the CDR3 is TGTGCCAGCAGCGTAGAAGTCGGTATCTCTGGAAACACCATATATTTT.

The rearrangement links TRBV18 to TRBJ2-3, with 9 bases lining up with TRBD1. The junction had 9 bases not matched to a gene; V was cut back by 6 bases and J by 5 bases. There are 15 residues in the CDR3. Germline CDR1 reads KGHSH; CDR2 reads LQKENI. Here the CDR3 reads CASSPRDRAVDTQYF. In DNA, the CDR3 is TGTGCCAGCTCCCCCCGGGACAGGGCGGTAGATACGCAGTATTTT.

The chain employs TRBV7-2 and TRBJ1-1, with D possibly matching TRBD1 (6 bases). Deletions cut 3 bases from V and 7 bases from J, with 9 bases between. The CDR3 length is 12 residues. Looked up from germline, CDR1 is SGHTA and CDR2 is FQGNSA. The CDR3 reads CASSFLDSEAFF. CDR3 DNA sequence: TGTGCCAGCAGCTTCTTGGACAGTGAAGCTTTCTTT. Variable domain in full (rest from reference TRBV7-2 and TRBJ1-1): GAGVSQSPSNKVTEKGKDVELRCDPISGHTALYWYRQSLGQGLEFLIYFQGNSAPDKSGLPSDRFSAERTGGSVSTLTIQRTQQEDSAVYLCASSFLDSEAFFGQGTRLTVV.

The chain has TRBV15 and TRBJ1-2; TRBD1 agrees at 8 bases. After removal of 1 base from V and 4 bases from J, the junction contained 2 bases not matched to a gene. Germline lookup yields CDR1 LNHNV and CDR2 YYDKDF (reference sequence). The CDR3 totals 14 residues. The CDR3 nucleotides are TGTGCCACCAGCAGAGCTGGGACAGGCTATGGCTACACCTTC. It translates to CATSRAGTGYGYTF. The entire variable domain, with the rest obtained from reference TRBV15 and TRBJ1-2, is as follows: DAMVIQNPRYQVTQFGKPVTLSCSQTLNHNVMYWYQQKSSQAPKLLFHYYDKDFNNEADTPDNFQSRRPNTSFCFLDIRSPGLGDTAMYLCATSRAGTGYGYTFGSGTRLTVV.

The V call is TRBV2, the J call TRBJ1-5; possible D gene TRBD1, 6 bases. The length of the CDR3 is 14 residues. Germline V lookup: CDR1 SNHLY, CDR2 FYNNEI. Trimming shortened V by 5 bases and J by 7 bases, and 15 bases separated the two germline ends. For the CDR3, the DNA is TGTGCCAGCAGTTTGGGACAAAGAAGCCAGCCCCAGCATTTT. As protein: CASSLGQRSQPQHF.

The chain carries TRBV29-1 and TRBJ2-5, with D maybe TRBD1 (5 bases). CDR1 SQVTM and CDR2 ANQGSEA come from the germline V gene. This CDR3 is built from 12 residues. V lost 1 base and J 4 bases, leaving 7 bases between the germline ends. The CDR3 region has the DNA TGCAGCGTTGAAGCAGGGTTAGAGACCCAGTACTTC. It codes for CSVEAGLETQYF.

This chain uses TRBV2 with TRBJ1-4; D call uncertain. The CDR3 extends over 11 amino acids. With 6 bases removed from V and 7 bases from J, the gap between germline ends came to 6 bases. Per germline, CDR1 SNHLY and CDR2 FYNNEI. The CDR3 nucleotides are TGTGCCAGCAGCGGGGTTGAAAAACTGTTTTTT. It encodes CASSGVEKLFF. Full variable domain (rest looked up from reference TRBV2 and TRBJ1-4): EPEVTQTPSHQVTQMGQEVILRCVPISNHLYFYWYRQILGQKVEFLVSFYNNEISEKSEIFDDQFSVERPDGSNFTLKIRSTKLEDSAMYFCASSGVEKLFFGSGTQLSVL.

The chain combines TRBV27 with TRBJ2-7; 11 bases line up with TRBD2. V was clipped by 6 bases and J by 7 bases; unmatched bases: 14. Germline loops: CDR1 MNHEY, CDR2 SMNVEV (reference sequence). This CDR3 has 16 amino acids. Here the CDR3 reads CASSLKIAGGPGEQYF. The CDR3 coding sequence is TGTGCCAGCAGCCTCAAGATAGCGGGGGGGCCGGGGGAGCAGTACTTC.

The chain joins TRBV11-2 to TRBJ2-1; D may be TRBD2 (5 bases). Trimming took off 6 bases at V and 3 bases at J, with 9 bases between the two ends. This CDR3 spans 13 amino acids. Germline assignment: CDR1 SGHAT and CDR2 FQNNGV. CDR3 sequence: CASREGYYNEQFF. The CDR3 DNA reads as TGTGCCAGCAGAGAGGGCTACTACAATGAGCAGTTCTTC.

The chain has TRBV5-1 and TRBJ1-5, with TRBD1 matching over 8 bases. Germline V gives CDR1 SGHRS, CDR2 YFSETQ. V dropped 4 bases and J dropped 6; count of bases not matched to a gene: 6. The CDR3 consists of 14 residues. The DNA for the CDR3 is TGCGCCAGCAGCGACGGCACAGGGGGTCAGCCCCAGCATTTT. The encoded protein is CASSDGTGGQPQHF.

This chain links TRBV11-2 with TRBJ1-1, with 7 nucleotides matching TRBD1. This CDR3 spans 13 amino acids. V lost 7 bases to trimming and J lost 4 bases; unmatched junction nucleotides: 6. Germline V gene data show CDR1 as SGHAT and CDR2 as FQNNGV. The CDR3 here is CASKQGPTTEAFF. CDR3 DNA: TGTGCCAGCAAACAGGGGCCGACCACTGAAGCTTTCTTT.

The chain joins TRBV19 to TRBJ2-1, with 8 bases matching TRBD2. CDR3 length: 15 residues. The V and J ends lost 4 bases and 0 bases, in that order; junction bases with no gene match: 2. Germline CDR1 reads LNHDA; CDR2 reads SQIVND (reference sequence). The CDR3 DNA reads as TGTGCCAGTAGTAGCGGGGGGCGCTCCTACAATGAGCAGTTCTTC. This sequence encodes CASSSGGRSYNEQFF.

J is TRBJ2-4 and V is TRBV6-5; D is possibly TRBD1 (5 bases). With 4 bases removed from V and 0 bases from J, the gap between germline ends came to 10 bases. The CDR3 totals 15 residues. Per germline, CDR1 MNHEY and CDR2 SVGAGI. The CDR3 protein is CASSSPTVAKNIQYF. The CDR3 coding sequence is TGTGCCAGCAGTTCCCCGACAGTAGCCAAAAACATTCAGTACTTC.

This chain links TRBV11-2 with TRBJ2-1, with 9 bases that match TRBD2. The CDR3 runs to 15 residues. The J segment lost 4 bases and the V segment lost 3 bases, leaving 4 bases of the junction unmatched. Germline CDR1 reads SGHAT; CDR2 reads FQNNGV. The CDR3 coding sequence is TGTGCCAGCAGCTTTAGCGGGGGAGTATACAATGAGCAGTTCTTC. Its translation: CASSFSGGVYNEQFF.

The chain employs TRBV5-1 and TRBJ1-3, with unresolved D. The V gene lost 0 bases and the J gene lost 2 bases, with 9 bases spanning the gap. Germline CDR1 SGHRS, CDR2 YFSETQ. This CDR3 comprises 15 residues. CDR3 coding DNA: TGCGCCAGCAGCTTGGAAGGAGGGCCTGGAAACACCATATATTTT. Protein: CASSLEGGPGNTIYF.

The chain joins TRBV2 to TRBJ1-4; D uncertain. Germline CDR1 reads SNHLY; CDR2 reads FYNNEI. Trimming removed 2 bases at V and 7 bases at J, with 11 bases between. The CDR3 is made up of 14 amino acids. CDR3 in amino acids: CASSETTSGEKLFF. CDR3 in DNA: TGTGCCAGCAGTGAAACGACCTCGGGTGAAAAACTGTTTTTT. The variable domain in full, with the rest retrieved from reference TRBV2 and TRBJ1-4, is EPEVTQTPSHQVTQMGQEVILRCVPISNHLYFYWYRQILGQKVEFLVSFYNNEISEKSEIFDDQFSVERPDGSNFTLKIRSTKLEDSAMYFCASSETTSGEKLFFGSGTQLSVL.

V gene TRBV18 combines with J gene TRBJ1-4, with TRBD1 identical over 9 bases. The CDR3 extends over 14 amino acids. With V trimmed by 3 bases and J by 8 bases, 4 bases remained unmatched. The germline V gene has CDR1 KGHSH and CDR2 LQKENI. CDR3 sequence reads: CASSPGTGQEKLFF. The CDR3 coding sequence is TGTGCCAGCTCACCCGGGACAGGGCAGGAAAAACTGTTTTTT. The complete variable domain, with remaining parts taken from reference TRBV18 and TRBJ1-4, reads NAGVMQNPRHLVRRRGQEARLRCSPMKGHSHVYWYRQLPEEGLKFMVYLQKENIIDESGMPKERFSAEFPKEGPSILRIQQVVRGDSAAYFCASSPGTGQEKLFFGSGTQLSVL.

The rearrangement uses TRBV7-2 and TRBJ2-7, with a weak D call TRBD2 (6 bases). CDR3 length equals 14 residues. The V and J ends lost 3 bases and 1 base respectively, with 10 bases between them. Germline CDR1 SGHTA, CDR2 FQGNSA. CDR3 nucleotide sequence: TGTGCCAGCAGCTTGGGTGCGGGGTCCTACGAGCAGTACTTC. This gives the protein CASSLGAGSYEQYF.

The chain uses TRBV5-1 and TRBJ1-6; 7 nucleotides match TRBD1. Germline CDR1 is SGHRS and CDR2 is YFSETQ. After removal of 1 base from V and 8 bases from J, the junction contained 9 bases not matched to a gene. CDR3 size: 16 residues. The CDR3 sequence is CASSLTGQAADSPLHF. The CDR3 nucleotides read TGCGCCAGCAGCTTGACCGGACAGGCGGCCGATTCACCCCTCCACTTT.